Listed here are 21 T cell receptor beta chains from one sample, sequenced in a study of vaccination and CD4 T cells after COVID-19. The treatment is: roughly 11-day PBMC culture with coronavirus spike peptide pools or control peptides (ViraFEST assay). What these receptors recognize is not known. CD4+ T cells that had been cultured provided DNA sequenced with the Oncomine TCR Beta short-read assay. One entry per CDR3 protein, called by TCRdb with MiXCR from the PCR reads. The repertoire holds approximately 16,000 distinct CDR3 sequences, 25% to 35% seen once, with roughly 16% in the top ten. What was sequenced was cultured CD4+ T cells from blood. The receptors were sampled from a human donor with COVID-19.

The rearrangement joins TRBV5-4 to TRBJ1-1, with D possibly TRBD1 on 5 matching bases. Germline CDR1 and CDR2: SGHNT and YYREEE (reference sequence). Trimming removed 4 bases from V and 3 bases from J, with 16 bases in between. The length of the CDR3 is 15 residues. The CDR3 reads CASSHEGGGYTEAFF. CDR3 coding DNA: TGTGCCAGCAGCCATGAAGGTGGGGGTTACACTGAAGCTTTCTTT.

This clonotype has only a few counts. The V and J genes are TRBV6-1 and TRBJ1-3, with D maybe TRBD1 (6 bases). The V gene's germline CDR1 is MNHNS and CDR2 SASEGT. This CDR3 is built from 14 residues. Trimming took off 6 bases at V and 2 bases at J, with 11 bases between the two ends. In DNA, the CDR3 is TGTGCCAGCAGCACAGGGCCGCCTGGAAACACCATATATTTT. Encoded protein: CASSTGPPGNTIYF.

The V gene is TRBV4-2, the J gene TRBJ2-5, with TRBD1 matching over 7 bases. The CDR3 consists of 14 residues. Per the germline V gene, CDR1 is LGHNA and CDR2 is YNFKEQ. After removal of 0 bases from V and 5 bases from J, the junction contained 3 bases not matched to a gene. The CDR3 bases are TGTGCCAGCAGCCAAGAGACAGGGAAGGAGACCCAGTACTTC. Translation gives CASSQETGKETQYF.

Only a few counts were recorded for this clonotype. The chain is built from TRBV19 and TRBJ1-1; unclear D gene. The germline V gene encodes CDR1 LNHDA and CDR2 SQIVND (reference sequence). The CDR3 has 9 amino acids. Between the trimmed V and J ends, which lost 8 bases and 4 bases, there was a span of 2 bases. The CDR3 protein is CASPTEAFF. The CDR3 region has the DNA TGTGCCAGTCCCACTGAAGCTTTCTTT.

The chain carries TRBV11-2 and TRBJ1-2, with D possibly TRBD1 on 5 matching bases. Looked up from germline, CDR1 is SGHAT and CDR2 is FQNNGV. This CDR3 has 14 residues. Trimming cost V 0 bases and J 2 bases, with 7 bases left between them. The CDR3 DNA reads TGTGCCAGCAGCTTAGAGGGACGGAACTATGGCTACACCTTC. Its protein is CASSLEGRNYGYTF. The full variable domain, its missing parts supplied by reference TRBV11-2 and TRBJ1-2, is EAGVAQSPRYKIIEKRQSVAFWCNPISGHATLYWYQQILGQGPKLLIQFQNNGVVDDSQLPKDRFSAERLKGVDSTLKIQPAKLEDSAVYLCASSLEGRNYGYTFGSGTRLTVV.

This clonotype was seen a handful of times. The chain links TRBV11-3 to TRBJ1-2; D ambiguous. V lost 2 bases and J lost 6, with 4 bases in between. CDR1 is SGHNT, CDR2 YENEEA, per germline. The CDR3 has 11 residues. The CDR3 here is CASSLQDGYTF. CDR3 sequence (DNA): TGTGCCAGCAGCTTACAGGATGGCTACACCTTC.

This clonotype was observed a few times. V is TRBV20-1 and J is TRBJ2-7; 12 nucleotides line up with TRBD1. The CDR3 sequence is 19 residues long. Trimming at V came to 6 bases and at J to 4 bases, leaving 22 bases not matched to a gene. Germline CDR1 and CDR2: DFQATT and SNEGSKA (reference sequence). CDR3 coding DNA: TGCAGTGCCCCAAGTCCGGGACAGGGGGCTGGGGGGTCCAGGTACGAGCAGTACTTC. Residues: CSAPSPGQGAGGSRYEQYF.

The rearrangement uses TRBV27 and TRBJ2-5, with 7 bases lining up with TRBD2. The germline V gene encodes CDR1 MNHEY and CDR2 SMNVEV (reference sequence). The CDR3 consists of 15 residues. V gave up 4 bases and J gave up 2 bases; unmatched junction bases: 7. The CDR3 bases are TGTGCCAGCAGTTCCGGACTAGTCGGGCAAGAGACCCAGTACTTC. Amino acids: CASSSGLVGQETQYF.

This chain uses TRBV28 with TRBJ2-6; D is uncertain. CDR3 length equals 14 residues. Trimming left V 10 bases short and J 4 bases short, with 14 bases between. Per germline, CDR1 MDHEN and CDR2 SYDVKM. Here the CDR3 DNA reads TGTGCCACCCTGAAGGGATCCGGGGCCAACGTCCTGACTTTC. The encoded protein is CATLKGSGANVLTF.

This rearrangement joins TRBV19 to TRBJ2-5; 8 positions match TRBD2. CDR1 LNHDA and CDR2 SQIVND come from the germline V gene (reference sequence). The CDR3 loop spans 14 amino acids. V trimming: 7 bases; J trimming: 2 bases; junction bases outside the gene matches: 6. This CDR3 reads CASIRIAGQETQYF. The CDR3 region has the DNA TGTGCCAGTATAAGAATAGCGGGACAAGAGACCCAGTACTTC.

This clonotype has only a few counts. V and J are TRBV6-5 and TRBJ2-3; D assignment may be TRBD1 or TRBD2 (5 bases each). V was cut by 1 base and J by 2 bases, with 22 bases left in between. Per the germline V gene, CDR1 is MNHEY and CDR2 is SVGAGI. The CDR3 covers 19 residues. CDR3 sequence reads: CASSYYAPRGIGNTDTQYF. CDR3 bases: TGTGCCAGCAGTTACTATGCACCCCGGGGCATAGGAAACACAGATACGCAGTATTTT.

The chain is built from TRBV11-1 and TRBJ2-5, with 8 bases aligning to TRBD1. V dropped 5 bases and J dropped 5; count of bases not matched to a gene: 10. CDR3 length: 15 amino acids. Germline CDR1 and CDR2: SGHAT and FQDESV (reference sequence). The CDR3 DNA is TGTGCCAGCAGCCCGAGGACAGGGAAAGTGGAGACCCAGTACTTC. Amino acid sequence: CASSPRTGKVETQYF.

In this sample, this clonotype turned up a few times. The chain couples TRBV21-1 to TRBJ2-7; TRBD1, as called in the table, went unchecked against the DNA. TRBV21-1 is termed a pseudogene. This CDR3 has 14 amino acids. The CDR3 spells CASSVTGQGAQCHF. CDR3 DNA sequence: TGTGCCAGCAGCGTAACGGGACAGGGGGCCCAATGTCACTTC.

The DNA for the CDR3 is TGTGCCAGCAGCTTGGGAGGGGGAGAGACCCAGTACTTC. It yields the protein CASSLGGGETQYF. The J gene is TRBJ2-5, the V gene TRBV7-3; D perhaps matches TRBD2 (7 bases). The CDR3 contains 13 residues. Deletions cut 3 bases from V and 4 bases from J, with 9 bases between. The germline V gene encodes CDR1 SGHTA and CDR2 FQGTGA.

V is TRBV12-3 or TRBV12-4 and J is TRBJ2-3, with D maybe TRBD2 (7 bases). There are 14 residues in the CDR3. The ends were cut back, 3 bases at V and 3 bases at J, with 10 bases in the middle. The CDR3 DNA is TGTGCCAGCAGTTTCAGGGGAGGGACAGATACGCAGTATTTT. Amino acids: CASSFRGGTDTQYF.

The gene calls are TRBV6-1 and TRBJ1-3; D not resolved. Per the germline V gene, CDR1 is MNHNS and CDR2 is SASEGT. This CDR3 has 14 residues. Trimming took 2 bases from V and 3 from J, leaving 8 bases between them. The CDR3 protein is CASSEPRDGNTIYF. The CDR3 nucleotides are TGTGCCAGCAGTGAACCGAGAGATGGAAACACCATATATTTT.

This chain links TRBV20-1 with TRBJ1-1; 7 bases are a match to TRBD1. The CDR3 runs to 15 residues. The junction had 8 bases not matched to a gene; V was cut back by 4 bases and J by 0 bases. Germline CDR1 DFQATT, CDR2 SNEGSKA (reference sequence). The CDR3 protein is CSAKQGLLMNTEAFF. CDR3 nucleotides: TGCAGTGCTAAACAGGGGCTCCTCATGAACACTGAAGCTTTCTTT.

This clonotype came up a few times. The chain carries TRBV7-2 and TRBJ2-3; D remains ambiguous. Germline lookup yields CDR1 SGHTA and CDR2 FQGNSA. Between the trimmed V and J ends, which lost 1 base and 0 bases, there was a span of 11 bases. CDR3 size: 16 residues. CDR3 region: CASSLEGGYSTDTQYF. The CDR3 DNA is TGTGCCAGCAGCTTAGAAGGCGGCTATAGCACAGATACGCAGTATTTT.

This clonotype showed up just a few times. CDR3 in amino acids: CASSSPGSSGANVLTF. The CDR3, as DNA: TGTGCCAGCAGTTCGCCAGGGTCGTCTGGGGCCAACGTCCTGACTTTC. J is TRBJ2-6 and V is TRBV28; a weak D match, TRBD1 (5 bases). The CDR3 consists of 16 residues. Between the trimmed V and J ends, which lost 4 bases and 1 base, there was a span of 11 bases. Germline-derived CDR1 and CDR2 are MDHEN and SYDVKM. Complete variable domain (other parts from reference TRBV28 and TRBJ2-6): DVKVTQSSRYLVKRTGEKVFLECVQDMDHENMFWYRQDPGLGLRLIYFSYDVKMKEKGDIPEGYSVSREKKERFSLILESASTNQTSMYLCASSSPGSSGANVLTFGAGSRLTVL.

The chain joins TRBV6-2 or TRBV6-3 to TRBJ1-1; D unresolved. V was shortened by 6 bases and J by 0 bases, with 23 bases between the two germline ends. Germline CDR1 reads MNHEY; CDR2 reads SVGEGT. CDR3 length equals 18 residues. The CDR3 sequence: CASRTTFGPTWLNTEAFF. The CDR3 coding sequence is TGTGCCAGCAGAACTACTTTCGGACCAACATGGTTGAACACTGAAGCTTTCTTT.

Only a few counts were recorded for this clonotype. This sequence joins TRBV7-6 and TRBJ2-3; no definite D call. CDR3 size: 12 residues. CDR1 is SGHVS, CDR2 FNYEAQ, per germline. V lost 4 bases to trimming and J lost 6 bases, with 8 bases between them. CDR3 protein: CASSSWADTQYF. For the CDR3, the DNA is TGTGCCAGCAGCTCCTGGGCCGATACGCAGTATTTT. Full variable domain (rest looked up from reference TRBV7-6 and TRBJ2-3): GAGVSQSPRYKVTKRGQDVALRCDPISGHVSLYWYRQALGQGPEFLTYFNYEAQQDKSGLPNDRFSAERPEGSISTLTIQRTEQRDSAMYRCASSSWADTQYFGPGTRLTVL.